Sequencing of this T cell receptor (beta chain) was carried out in a study of CD8 T cells in Susac syndrome. General study points: It was acknowledged in the study that the number of individuals who were included in its TCR sequencing and HLA analysis was relatively small.

Worth noting for this clonotype: Its antigen is as yet unknown.

V was pared by 6 bases and J by 3 bases, with 18 bases between. Germline CDR1 is MGHRA and CDR2 is YSYEKL. The CDR3 has 15 amino acids. RNA totalling roughly 0.5 to 1 ug underwent reverse transcription with random hexamers. TCR beta CDR3 was amplified by immunoSEQ multiplex PCR. This amplification extended across 54 Vbeta and 13 Jbeta segments. MiXCR, run by TCRdb on the immunoSEQ multiplex PCR reads, gives a single entry per CDR3 protein. The table has 160,000 or so distinct CDR3 sequences, around 92% seen once. The clonotype was recovered from a human donor in good health. The rearrangement joins TRBV4-1 to TRBJ2-7; the D is unclear. The sample consisted of CD4+ T cells from PBMCs. CDR3: CASRLFPGGIYEQYF. The CDR3 DNA sequence: TGCGCCAGCAGACTTTTCCCCGGCGGAATCTACGAGCAGTACTTC.